This TCR beta chain originates from a study of cytomegalovirus exposure and HLA in healthy donors. This clone was seen a single time. PCR amplification relied on 60 Vbeta primers (plus 13 Jbeta primers). Some clones are missing from TCRdb's copy, which holds only in-frame ones; the method was immunoSEQ multiplex PCR. In the table there are 110,000 to 150,000 clones, 70% to 90% of which are singletons. This CDR3 region has 19 residues. Germline CDR1 SGHRS, CDR2 YFSETQ. V trimming: 2 bases; J trimming: 0 bases; junction bases outside the gene matches: 15. This sequence originates from a woman aged 40 to 50 in good health and CMV-seropositive. The chain has TRBV5-1 and TRBJ2-3; the match to TRBD2 covers 7 bases. The sequenced sample was PBMCs. CDR3 protein: CASSFPRSVAGASTDTQYF. For the CDR3, the DNA is TGCGCCAGCAGCTTCCCGCGGAGCGTAGCGGGCGCTAGCACAGATACGCAGTATTTT. Together with reference TRBV5-1 and TRBJ2-3, the CDR3 gives the full variable domain: KAGVTQTPRYLIKTRGQQVTLSCSPISGHRSVSWYQQTPGQGLQFLFEYFSETQRNKGNFPGRFSGRQFSNSRSEMNVSTLELGDSALYLCASSFPRSVAGASTDTQYFGPGTRLTVL.